This is a list of T cell receptor beta chains from one sample in a study of sequential checkpoint blockade in melanoma. Repertoires were generated with immunoSEQ multiplex PCR, while TCRdb's copy carries only in-frame clones and drops some. The sample lists about 37,000 clones, approximately 84% seen once, with less than 6% in the top ten. The starting material was CD8+ T cells sorted from blood (inferred from file names), obtained from a patient given nivolumab and ipilimumab in sequence. The receptors originated from a human donor with melanoma. The CDR3 runs from the conserved cysteine through the conserved F or W. A D gene is named only where the DNA matches it firmly.

cdr3_aa: CSGYGLAGEGLRDNEQFF
j_call: TRBJ2-1
v_call: TRBV29-1
d_call: TRBD2
cdr3_length: 18

cdr3_aa: CASSLSLEADTQYF
j_call: TRBJ2-3
v_call: TRBV7-3
d_call: -
cdr3_length: 14

cdr3_aa: CASSTLSEGAISGYTF
j_call: TRBJ1-2
v_call: TRBV19
d_call: -
cdr3_length: 16

cdr3_aa: CASRLQGFEAFF
j_call: TRBJ1-1
v_call: TRBV6-1
d_call: -
cdr3_length: 12

cdr3_aa: CSVDTMTGELFF
j_call: TRBJ2-2
v_call: TRBV29-1
d_call: -
cdr3_length: 12

cdr3_aa: CSVPTGTGADTQYF
j_call: TRBJ2-3
v_call: TRBV29-1
d_call: -
cdr3_length: 14

cdr3_aa: CASSWDLRTEAFF
j_call: TRBJ1-1
v_call: TRBV19
d_call: -
cdr3_length: 13

cdr3_aa: CASSDSRGTDTQYF
j_call: TRBJ2-3
v_call: TRBV6-4
d_call: -
cdr3_length: 14

cdr3_aa: CASSDQAGGADTQYF
j_call: TRBJ2-3
v_call: TRBV6-1
d_call: -
cdr3_length: 15

cdr3_aa: CASSRRTGEDGYTF
j_call: TRBJ1-2
v_call: TRBV27
d_call: TRBD1
cdr3_length: 14

cdr3_aa: CASSTGLAGSSYEQYF
j_call: TRBJ2-7
v_call: TRBV5-1
d_call: TRBD2
cdr3_length: 16

cdr3_aa: CASSLHPSGGPEQYF
j_call: TRBJ2-5
v_call: TRBV4-1
d_call: TRBD2
cdr3_length: 15

cdr3_aa: CASRGGGGYTF
j_call: TRBJ1-2
v_call: TRBV4-2
d_call: -
cdr3_length: 11

cdr3_aa: CASSPQGLATYEQYF
j_call: TRBJ2-7
v_call: TRBV28
d_call: TRBD2
cdr3_length: 15

cdr3_aa: CASSFPWGENTPTGELFF
j_call: TRBJ2-2
v_call: TRBV5-1
d_call: -
cdr3_length: 18

cdr3_aa: CASSQDLAGHEQFF
j_call: TRBJ2-1
v_call: TRBV4-2
d_call: -
cdr3_length: 14

cdr3_aa: CASRTHNRGRPRGETQYF
j_call: TRBJ2-5
v_call: TRBV6-4
d_call: TRBD2
cdr3_length: 18

cdr3_aa: CASSKERTGQGEYEQYF
j_call: TRBJ2-7
v_call: TRBV21-1
d_call: -
cdr3_length: 17

cdr3_aa: CASSSTSGTTPNRELFF
j_call: TRBJ2-2
v_call: TRBV7-9
d_call: TRBD2
cdr3_length: 17

cdr3_aa: CASSFGILAGAPEQYF
j_call: TRBJ2-7
v_call: TRBV5-1
d_call: TRBD2
cdr3_length: 16

cdr3_aa: CASSIDVGGTEAFF
j_call: TRBJ1-1
v_call: TRBV19
d_call: -
cdr3_length: 14

cdr3_aa: CASSHIRGGLGEQYF
j_call: TRBJ2-7
v_call: TRBV28
d_call: -
cdr3_length: 15

cdr3_aa: CASRPLTSGEEQFF
j_call: TRBJ2-1
v_call: TRBV27
d_call: TRBD2
cdr3_length: 14

cdr3_aa: CASSVASGTQETQYF
j_call: TRBJ2-5
v_call: TRBV9
d_call: TRBD2
cdr3_length: 15

cdr3_aa: CASSLQREVNNEQFF
j_call: TRBJ2-1
v_call: TRBV4-1
d_call: TRBD2
cdr3_length: 15

cdr3_aa: CASSLSRTGTAFEAFF
j_call: TRBJ1-1
v_call: TRBV27
d_call: TRBD1
cdr3_length: 16

cdr3_aa: CASSLSTGGPNTEAFF
j_call: TRBJ1-1
v_call: TRBV5-1
d_call: TRBD1
cdr3_length: 16

cdr3_aa: CASSQSGDFLNYGYTF
j_call: TRBJ1-2
v_call: TRBV16
d_call: -
cdr3_length: 16

cdr3_aa: CASSFGGGTDTQYF
j_call: TRBJ2-3
v_call: TRBV5-1
d_call: -
cdr3_length: 14

cdr3_aa: CASRPTETSYEQYF
j_call: TRBJ2-7
v_call: TRBV7-6
d_call: -
cdr3_length: 14

cdr3_aa: CASTPTYGSSYEQYF
j_call: TRBJ2-7
v_call: TRBV28
d_call: -
cdr3_length: 15

cdr3_aa: CASSLNRVNSPLHF
j_call: TRBJ1-6
v_call: TRBV7-6
d_call: -
cdr3_length: 14

cdr3_aa: CASSAPGLNPNTGELFF
j_call: TRBJ2-2
v_call: TRBV9
d_call: TRBD2
cdr3_length: 17

cdr3_aa: CASSLQGGSTYEQYF
j_call: TRBJ2-7
v_call: TRBV4-1
d_call: -
cdr3_length: 15

cdr3_aa: CATSRDSSFDEKLFF
j_call: TRBJ1-4
v_call: TRBV15
d_call: TRBD1
cdr3_length: 15

cdr3_aa: CASSLGASGQETQYF
j_call: TRBJ2-5
v_call: TRBV27
d_call: -
cdr3_length: 15

cdr3_aa: CASSSRLAGNRGNEQFF
j_call: TRBJ2-1
v_call: TRBV7-9
d_call: TRBD2
cdr3_length: 17

cdr3_aa: CASSQEYEGESGANVLTF
j_call: TRBJ2-6
v_call: TRBV4-1
d_call: -
cdr3_length: 18

cdr3_aa: CASSLYSSTTEQYF
j_call: TRBJ2-7
v_call: TRBV7-2
d_call: -
cdr3_length: 14

cdr3_aa: CASSRLSTDTQYF
j_call: TRBJ2-3
v_call: TRBV19
d_call: -
cdr3_length: 13

cdr3_aa: CAITGIPDTGELFF
j_call: TRBJ2-2
v_call: TRBV10-3
d_call: -
cdr3_length: 14